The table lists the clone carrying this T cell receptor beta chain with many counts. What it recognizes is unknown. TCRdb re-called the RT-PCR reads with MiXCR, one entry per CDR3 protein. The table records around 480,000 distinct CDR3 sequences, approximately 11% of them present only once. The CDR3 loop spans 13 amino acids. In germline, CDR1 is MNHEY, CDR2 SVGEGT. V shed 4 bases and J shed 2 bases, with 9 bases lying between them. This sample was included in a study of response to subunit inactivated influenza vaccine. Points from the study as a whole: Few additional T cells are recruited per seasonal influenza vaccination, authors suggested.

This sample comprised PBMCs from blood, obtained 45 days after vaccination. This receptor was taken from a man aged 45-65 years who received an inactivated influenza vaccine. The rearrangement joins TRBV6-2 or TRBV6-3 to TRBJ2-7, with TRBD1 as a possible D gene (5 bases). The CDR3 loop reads CASSWAGTYEQYF. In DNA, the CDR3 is TGTGCCAGCAGTTGGGCAGGGACCTACGAGCAGTACTTC.